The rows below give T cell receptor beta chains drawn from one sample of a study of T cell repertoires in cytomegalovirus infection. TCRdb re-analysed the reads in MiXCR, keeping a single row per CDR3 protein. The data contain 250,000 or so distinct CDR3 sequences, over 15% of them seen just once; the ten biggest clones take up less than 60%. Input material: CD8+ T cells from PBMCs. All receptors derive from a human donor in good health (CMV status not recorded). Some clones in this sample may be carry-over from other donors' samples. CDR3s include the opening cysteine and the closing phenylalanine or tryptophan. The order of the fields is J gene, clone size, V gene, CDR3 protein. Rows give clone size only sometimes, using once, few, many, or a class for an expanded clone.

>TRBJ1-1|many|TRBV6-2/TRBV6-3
CASSYGRGFYTEAFF
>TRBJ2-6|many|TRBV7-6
CASSYAEGSGANVLTF
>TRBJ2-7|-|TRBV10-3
CASRTVAYEQYF
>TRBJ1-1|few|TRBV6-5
CASSLGRNLGAFF
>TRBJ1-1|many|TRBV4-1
CASSQDPPVRGTEAFF
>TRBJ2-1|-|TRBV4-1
CASSQAGTSGDEQFF
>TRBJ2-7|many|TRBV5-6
CASSLLRDREAYEQYF
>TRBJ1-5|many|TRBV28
CASSPPTGENQPQHF
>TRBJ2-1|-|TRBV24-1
CATSQPGVLYNEQFF
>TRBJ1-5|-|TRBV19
CASRDGQPQHF
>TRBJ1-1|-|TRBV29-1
CSVRQGVGNTEAFF
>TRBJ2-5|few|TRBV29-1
CSVETGWETQYF
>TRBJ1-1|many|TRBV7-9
CASRTGGTEAFF
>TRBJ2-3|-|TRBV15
CATSRGSDRVGTDTQYF
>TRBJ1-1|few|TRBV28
CASSTRDRVMNTEAFF
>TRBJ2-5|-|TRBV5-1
CASSPGQGVIDDQYF
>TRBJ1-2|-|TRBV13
CASSLGARLLYTF
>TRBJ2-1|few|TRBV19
CASSISPAYNEQFF
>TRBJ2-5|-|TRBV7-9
CASSPTGDVAEWEKYQETQYF
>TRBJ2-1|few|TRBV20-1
CSAREFSGGAYEQFF
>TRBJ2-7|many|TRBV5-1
CASSSDRRQSYEQYF
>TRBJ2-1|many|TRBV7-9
CASSLHRGWKQFF
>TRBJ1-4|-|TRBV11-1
CASSLGFNWNNEKLFF
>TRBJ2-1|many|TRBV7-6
CASSLAASGGVTNEQFF
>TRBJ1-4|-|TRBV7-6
CASSLTVDSVFF
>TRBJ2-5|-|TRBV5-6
CASSLMGGGETQYF
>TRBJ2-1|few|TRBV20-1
CSARTLAGGGYNEQFF
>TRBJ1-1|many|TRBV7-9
CASSFRENTEAFF
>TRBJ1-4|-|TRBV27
CASSLPPPRRDEKLFF
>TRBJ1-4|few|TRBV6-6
CASLTGPGKLFF
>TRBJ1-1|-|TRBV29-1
CSVEVLNGRGTEAFF
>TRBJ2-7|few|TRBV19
CASSIGKAYSYEQYF
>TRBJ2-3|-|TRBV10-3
CAISAQRLTSTDTQYF
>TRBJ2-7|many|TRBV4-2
CASSHLHGPENYEQYF
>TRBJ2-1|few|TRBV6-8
CASSYSGTGLDEQFF
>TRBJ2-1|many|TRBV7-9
CASSFSDTQLDEQFF
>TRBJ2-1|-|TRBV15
CATSTHGTYSEQFF
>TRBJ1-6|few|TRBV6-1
CASSDRRQGSNSPLHF
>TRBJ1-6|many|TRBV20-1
CSARDKPGDDGSPLHF
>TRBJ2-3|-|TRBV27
CASSPGTSGGADTQYF
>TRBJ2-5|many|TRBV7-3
CASSPPLGETQYF
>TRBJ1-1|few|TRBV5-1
CASSFFAANTEAFF
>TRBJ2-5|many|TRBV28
CASSLGGTGRETQYF
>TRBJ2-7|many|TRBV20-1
CSAPSGQGFDEQYF
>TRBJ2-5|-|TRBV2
CASLGTSTETQYF
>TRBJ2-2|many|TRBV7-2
CASSLEIIAVNTGELFF
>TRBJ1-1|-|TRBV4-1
CATAEGGSSEAFF
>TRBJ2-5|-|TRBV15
CATSRDPTPTATTETQYF
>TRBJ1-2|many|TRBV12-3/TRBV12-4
CAKLTGGEGYTF
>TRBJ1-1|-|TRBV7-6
CASSLWSSEAFF
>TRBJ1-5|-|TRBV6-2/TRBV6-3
CASSYGQLSQPQHF
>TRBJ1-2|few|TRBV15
CATTPIRDRAYGYTF
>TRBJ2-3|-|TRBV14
CASSREAGSTDTQYF
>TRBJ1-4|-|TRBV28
CASGNGVTNEKLFF
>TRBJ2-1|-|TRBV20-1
CSARDRQGARGNEQFF
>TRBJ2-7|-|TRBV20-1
CSARSKTGTETYEQYF
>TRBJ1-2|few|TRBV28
CASRQGAHYGYTF
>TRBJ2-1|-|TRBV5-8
CASSQRGGLDNEQFF
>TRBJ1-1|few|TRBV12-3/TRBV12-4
CASRGAPNTEAFF
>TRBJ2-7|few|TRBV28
CASSGVRRIYEQYF